This T cell receptor (beta chain) is from a study of blood T cell repertoires in COVID-19. Study-level information: Donors in the United States, Italy and Spain gave samples during acute or convalescent COVID-19. From T cells, B-cell-depleted T cells, or PBMCs came the material, which was cDNA or gDNA.

The germline V and J ends were trimmed by 1 base and 2 bases, with 8 bases remaining between them. Per the germline V gene, CDR1 is SGHNT and CDR2 is YYREEE (reference sequence). The CDR3 covers 14 residues. How the authors handled the data: The authors estimated nucleated cell counts from reference gene primer amplification. Sequencing was performed with immunoSEQ multiplex PCR; in TCRdb, only in-frame clones are kept and a portion is missing. The V and J calls and clone size are taken from that table; D and trimming were inferred from the DNA. The data contain around 240,000 clones, 65% to 90% of them singletons. The sample holds a few counts of this clone.

The receptor's source is a woman aged 45-65 years with acute or convalescent COVID-19. The gene calls are TRBV5-4 and TRBJ2-3; D is ambiguous. Sample: peripheral blood. The CDR3 loop is CASSLQQSTDTQYF. The CDR3 DNA is TGTGCCAGCAGCTTGCAACAATCCACAGATACGCAGTATTTT.